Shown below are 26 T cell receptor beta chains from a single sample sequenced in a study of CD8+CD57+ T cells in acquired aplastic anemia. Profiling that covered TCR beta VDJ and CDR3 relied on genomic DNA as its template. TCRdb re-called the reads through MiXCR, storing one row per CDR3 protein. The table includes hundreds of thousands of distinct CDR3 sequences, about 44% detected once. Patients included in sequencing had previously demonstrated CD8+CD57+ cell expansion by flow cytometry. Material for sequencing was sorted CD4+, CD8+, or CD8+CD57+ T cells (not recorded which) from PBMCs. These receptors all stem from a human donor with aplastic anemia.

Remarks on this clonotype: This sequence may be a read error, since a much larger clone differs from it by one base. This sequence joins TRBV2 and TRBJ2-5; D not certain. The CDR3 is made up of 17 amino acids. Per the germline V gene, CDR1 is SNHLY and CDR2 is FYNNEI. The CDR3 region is CASSQTAPASSMQTQYF. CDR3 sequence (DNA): TGCGCCAGCAGCCAAACCGCCCCCGCATCTAGTATGCAGACCCAGTACTTC. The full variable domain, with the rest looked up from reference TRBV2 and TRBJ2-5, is EPEVTQTPSHQVTQMGQEVILRCVPISNHLYFYWYRQILGQKVEFLVSFYNNEISEKSEIFDDQFSVERPDGSNFTLKIRSTKLEDSAMYFCASSQTAPASSMQTQYFGPGTRLLVL.

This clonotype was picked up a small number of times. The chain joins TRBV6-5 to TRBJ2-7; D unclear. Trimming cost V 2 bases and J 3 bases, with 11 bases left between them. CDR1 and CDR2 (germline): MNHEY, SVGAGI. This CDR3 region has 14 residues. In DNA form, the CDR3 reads TGTGCCAGCAGTTACGGCTTGGGTGGCTACGAGCAGTACTTC. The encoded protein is CASSYGLGGYEQYF.

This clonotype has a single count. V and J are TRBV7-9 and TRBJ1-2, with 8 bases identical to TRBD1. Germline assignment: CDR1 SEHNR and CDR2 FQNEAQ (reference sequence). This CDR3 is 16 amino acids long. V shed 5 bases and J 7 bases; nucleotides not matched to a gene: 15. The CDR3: CASSPPWGQVTPGYTF. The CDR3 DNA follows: TGTGCCAGCAGCCCGCCTTGGGGACAGGTGACACCTGGCTACACCTTC.

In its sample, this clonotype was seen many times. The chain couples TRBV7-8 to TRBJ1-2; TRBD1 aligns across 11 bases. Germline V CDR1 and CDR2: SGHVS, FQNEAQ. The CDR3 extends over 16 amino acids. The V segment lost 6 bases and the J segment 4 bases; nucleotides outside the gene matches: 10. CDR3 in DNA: TGTGCCAGCAGACGCGGACAGGGGGCAATATCCTATGGCTACACCTTC. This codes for CASRRGQGAISYGYTF. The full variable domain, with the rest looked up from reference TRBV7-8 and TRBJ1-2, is GAGVSQSPRYKVAKRGQDVALRCDPISGHVSLFWYQQALGQGPEFLTYFQNEAQLDKSGLPSDRFFAERPEGSVSTLKIQRTQQEDSAVYLCASRRGQGAISYGYTFGSGTRLTVV.

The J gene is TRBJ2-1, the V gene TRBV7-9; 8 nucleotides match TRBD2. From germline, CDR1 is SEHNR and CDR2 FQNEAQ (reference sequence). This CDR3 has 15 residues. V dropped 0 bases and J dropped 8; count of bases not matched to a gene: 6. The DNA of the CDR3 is TGTGCCAGCAGCTTAGCTAGCGGGGATGCGGATGAGCAGTTCTTC. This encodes CASSLASGDADEQFF.

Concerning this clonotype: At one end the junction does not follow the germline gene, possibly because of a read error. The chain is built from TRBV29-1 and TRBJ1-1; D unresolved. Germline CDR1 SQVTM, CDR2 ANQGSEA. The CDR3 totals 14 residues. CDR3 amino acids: CSVKEARMNTEAFF. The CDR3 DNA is TGCAGCGTTAAAGAAGCACGAATGAACACTGAAGCTTTCTTT.

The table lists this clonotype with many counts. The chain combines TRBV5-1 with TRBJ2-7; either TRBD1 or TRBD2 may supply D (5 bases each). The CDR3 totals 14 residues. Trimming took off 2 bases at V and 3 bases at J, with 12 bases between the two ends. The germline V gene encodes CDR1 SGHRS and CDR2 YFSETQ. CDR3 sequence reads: CASSLPGLNYEQYF. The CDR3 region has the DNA TGCGCCAGCAGCTTACCGGGGCTAAACTACGAGCAGTACTTC.

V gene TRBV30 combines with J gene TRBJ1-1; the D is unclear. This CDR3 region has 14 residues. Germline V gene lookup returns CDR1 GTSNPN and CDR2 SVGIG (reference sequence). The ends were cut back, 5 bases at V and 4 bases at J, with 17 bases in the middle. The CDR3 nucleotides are TGTGCCTGGCAAAACGGGGTCTTGGGCACTGAAGCTTTCTTT. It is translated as CAWQNGVLGTEAFF.

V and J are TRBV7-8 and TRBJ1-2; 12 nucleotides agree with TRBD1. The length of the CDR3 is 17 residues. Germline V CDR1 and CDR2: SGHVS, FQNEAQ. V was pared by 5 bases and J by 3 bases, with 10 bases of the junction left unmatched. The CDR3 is CASSTTRDRGHDYGYTF. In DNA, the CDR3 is TGTGCCAGCAGCACAACCCGGGACAGGGGGCATGACTATGGCTACACCTTC. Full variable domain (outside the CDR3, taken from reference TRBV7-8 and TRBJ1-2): GAGVSQSPRYKVAKRGQDVALRCDPISGHVSLFWYQQALGQGPEFLTYFQNEAQLDKSGLPSDRFFAERPEGSVSTLKIQRTQQEDSAVYLCASSTTRDRGHDYGYTFGSGTRLTVV.

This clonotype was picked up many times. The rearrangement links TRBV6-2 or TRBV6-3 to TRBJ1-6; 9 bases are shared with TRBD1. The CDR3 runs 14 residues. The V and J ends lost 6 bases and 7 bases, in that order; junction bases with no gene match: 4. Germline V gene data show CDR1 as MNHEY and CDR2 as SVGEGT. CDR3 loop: CASSWTGENSPLHF. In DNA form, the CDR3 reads TGTGCCAGCAGCTGGACAGGGGAGAATTCACCCCTCCACTTT.

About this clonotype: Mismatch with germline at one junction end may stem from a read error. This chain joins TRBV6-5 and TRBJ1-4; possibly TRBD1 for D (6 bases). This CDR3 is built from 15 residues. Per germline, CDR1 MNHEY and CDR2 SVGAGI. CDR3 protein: CASSYGPGAGEKLSF. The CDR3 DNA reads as TGTGCCAGCAGTTATGGTCCGGGGGCAGGAGAAAAACTGTCTTTT.

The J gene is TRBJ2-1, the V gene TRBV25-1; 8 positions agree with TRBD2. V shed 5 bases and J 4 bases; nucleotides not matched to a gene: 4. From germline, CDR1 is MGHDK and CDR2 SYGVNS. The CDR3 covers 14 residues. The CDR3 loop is CASSSTSGYNEQFF. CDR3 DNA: TGTGCCAGCAGTTCAACTAGCGGATACAATGAGCAGTTCTTC.

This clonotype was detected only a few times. The CDR3 spells CAWNAGGPDEQYF. CDR3 coding DNA: TGTGCCTGGAATGCGGGGGGGCCCGACGAGCAGTACTTC. The chain couples TRBV30 to TRBJ2-7; 9 nucleotides match TRBD2. Germline V lookup: CDR1 GTSNPN, CDR2 SVGIG (reference sequence). The CDR3 runs to 13 residues. V lost 4 bases, J lost 5 bases, and 6 bases stayed unmatched.

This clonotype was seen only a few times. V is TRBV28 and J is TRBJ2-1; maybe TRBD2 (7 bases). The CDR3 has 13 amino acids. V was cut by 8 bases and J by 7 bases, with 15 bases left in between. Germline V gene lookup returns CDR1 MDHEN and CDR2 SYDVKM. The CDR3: CASLPEGGNEQFF. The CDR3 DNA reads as TGTGCCAGCCTTCCGGAGGGGGGGAATGAGCAGTTCTTC.

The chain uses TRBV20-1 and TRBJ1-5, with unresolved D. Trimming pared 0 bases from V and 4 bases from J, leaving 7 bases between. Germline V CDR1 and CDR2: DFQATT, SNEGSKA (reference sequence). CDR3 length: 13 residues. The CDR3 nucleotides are TGCAGTGCTAGAGATAAAGCAAATCAGCCCCAGCATTTT. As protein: CSARDKANQPQHF.

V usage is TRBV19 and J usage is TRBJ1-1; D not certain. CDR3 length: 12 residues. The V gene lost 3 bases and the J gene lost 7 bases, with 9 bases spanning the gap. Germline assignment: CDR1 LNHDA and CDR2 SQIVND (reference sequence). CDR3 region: CASSIALHEAFF. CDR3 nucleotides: TGTGCCAGTAGTATTGCTCTCCATGAAGCTTTCTTT. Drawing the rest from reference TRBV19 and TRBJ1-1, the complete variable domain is DGGITQSPKYLFRKEGQNVTLSCEQNLNHDAMYWYRQDPGQGLRLIYYSQIVNDFQKGDIAEGYSVSREKKESFPLTVTSAQKNPTAFYLCASSIALHEAFFGQGTRLTVV.

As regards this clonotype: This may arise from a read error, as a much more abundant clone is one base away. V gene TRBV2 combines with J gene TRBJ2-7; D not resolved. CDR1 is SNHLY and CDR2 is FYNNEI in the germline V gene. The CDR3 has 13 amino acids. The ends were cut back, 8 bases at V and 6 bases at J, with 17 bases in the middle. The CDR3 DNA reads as TGTGCCAGCCACGACACCTTAAACTGCGAGCAGTACTTC. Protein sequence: CASHDTLNCEQYF.

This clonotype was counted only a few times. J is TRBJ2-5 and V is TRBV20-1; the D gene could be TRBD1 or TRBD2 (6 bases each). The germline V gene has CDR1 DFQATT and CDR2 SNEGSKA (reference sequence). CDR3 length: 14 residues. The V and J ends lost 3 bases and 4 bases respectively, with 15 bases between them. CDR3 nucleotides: TGCAGTGCTAGCATGTTGAGGGGGGTAGAGACCCAGTACTTC. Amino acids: CSASMLRGVETQYF.

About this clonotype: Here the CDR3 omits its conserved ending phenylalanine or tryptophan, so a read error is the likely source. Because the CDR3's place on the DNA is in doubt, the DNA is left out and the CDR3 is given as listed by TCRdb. The CDR3 reads CASGQAVSPYTDTQYS. This chain uses TRBV25-1 with TRBJ2-3; no DNA check was done on the table's D call, TRBD1. CDR1 is MGHDK and CDR2 is SYGVNS in the germline V gene. Both ends counted, the CDR3 spans 16 residues.

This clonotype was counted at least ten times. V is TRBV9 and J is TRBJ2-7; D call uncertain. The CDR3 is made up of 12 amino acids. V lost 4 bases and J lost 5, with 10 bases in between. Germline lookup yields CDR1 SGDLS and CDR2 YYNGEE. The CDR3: CASSPRIHEQYF. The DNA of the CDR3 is TGTGCCAGCAGCCCCCGAATACACGAGCAGTACTTC.

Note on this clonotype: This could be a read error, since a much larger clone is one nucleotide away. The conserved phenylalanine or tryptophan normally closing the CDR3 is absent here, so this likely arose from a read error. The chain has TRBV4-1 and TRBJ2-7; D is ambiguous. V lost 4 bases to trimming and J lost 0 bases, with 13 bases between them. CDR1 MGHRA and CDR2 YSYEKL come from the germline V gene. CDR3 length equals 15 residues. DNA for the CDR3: TGCGCCAGCAGCCTCGACTTGGTGTCCTCCTACGAGCAGTACCTC. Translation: CASSLDLVSSYEQYL.

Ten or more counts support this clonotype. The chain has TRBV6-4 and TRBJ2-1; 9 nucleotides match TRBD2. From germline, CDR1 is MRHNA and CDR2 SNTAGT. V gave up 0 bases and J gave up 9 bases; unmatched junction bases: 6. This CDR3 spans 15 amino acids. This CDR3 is CASSDSSSGDAEQFF. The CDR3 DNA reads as TGTGCCAGCAGTGACTCTTCTAGCGGGGACGCTGAGCAGTTCTTC.

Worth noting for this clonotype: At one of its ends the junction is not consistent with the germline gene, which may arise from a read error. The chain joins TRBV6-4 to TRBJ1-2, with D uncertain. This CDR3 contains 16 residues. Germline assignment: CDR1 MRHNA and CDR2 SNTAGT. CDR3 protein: CASSYSNGEVDYGYTF. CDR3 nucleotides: TGTGCCAGCAGTTACTCGAACGGGGAGGTGGACTATGGCTACACCTTC.

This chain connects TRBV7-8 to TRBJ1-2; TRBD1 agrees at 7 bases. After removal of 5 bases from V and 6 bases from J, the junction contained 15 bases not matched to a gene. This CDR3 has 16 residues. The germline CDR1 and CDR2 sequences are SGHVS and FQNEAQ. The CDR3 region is CASSLGGGGGQDGYTF. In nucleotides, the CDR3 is TGTGCCAGCAGCCTAGGGGGCGGGGGCGGGCAGGATGGCTACACCTTC.

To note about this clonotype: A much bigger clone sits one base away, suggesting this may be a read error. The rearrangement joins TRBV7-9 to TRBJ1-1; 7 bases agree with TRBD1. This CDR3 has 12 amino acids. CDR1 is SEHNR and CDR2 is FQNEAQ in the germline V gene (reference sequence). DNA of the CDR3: TGTGCCAGCAGCCCAGGGGGGAGAGGAGCTTCCTTT. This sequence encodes CASSPGGRGASF.

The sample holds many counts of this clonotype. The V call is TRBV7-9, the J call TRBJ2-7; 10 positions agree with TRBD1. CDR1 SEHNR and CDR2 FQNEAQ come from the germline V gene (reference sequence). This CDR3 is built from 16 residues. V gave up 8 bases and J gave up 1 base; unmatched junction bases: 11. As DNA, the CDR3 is TGTGCCAGCGGAGAACGGGACAGGGGTTTTTCCTACGAGCAGTACTTC. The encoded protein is CASGERDRGFSYEQYF.